This TCR beta chain was recovered during a study of blood T cells in healthy people across ages (dated by TCRdb to the mid-2010s). Regarding the complete study: Template switching captured roughly one uniquely barcoded TCR beta cDNA molecule per two T cells in model experiments. Age-related changes in TCR beta repertoire diversity were measured in the study by deep sequencing normalized with unique cDNA molecular identifiers. Donors were grouped into four age groups: young (average approximately 16 years), middle-aged (39), aged (roughly 62) and long-lived (about 90). Donors of different ages were randomly distributed across sequencing lanes to avoid experimental bias. The study analyzed two additional independent replicas of 1 million unique cDNA reads from the same blood draw for two donors, one aged 18 to 29 and one aged 80 or older.

Receptors were amplified or captured by 5' RACE. The data were produced on an Illumina HiSeq 2500. A second PCR of about 6 to 11 cycles was run with a J-beta primer mix and a sample-barcoded 5' primer. Each TCR beta cDNA molecule received a unique molecular identifier from a template-switch 5' adaptor carrying 12 random nucleotides. At least 2.5 million CDR3-containing paired-end reads were obtained from each sample. All of the RNA was converted into first-strand cDNA using the Mint cDNA synthesis kit, with a TRBC-specific oligonucleotide serving as the primer. Following uracil-DNA glycosylase treatment, a first 18-cycle PCR with universal primers M1SS and BC2_uni_R was performed on all cDNA. In the original analysis: Normalization of each sample was performed by random selection of 1 million high-quality reads, each carrying a distinct molecular identifier. Reads sharing molecular identifiers were discarded rather than binned into consensus sequences. MiTCR, run with a Q25 quality threshold and the strictest error-elimination algorithm, handled CDR3 identification, clonotype clustering and error correction. A nonparametric unseen species model with Euler transformation was used to estimate a lower bound on total TCR beta diversity. TCRdb redid the processing of the public reads, applying fastp at Q25 and MiXCR, and retained in-frame beta chains. Rows matching on CDR3 protein sequence are summarized as one entry with the most common DNA and genes. The V and J calls and clone size come from TCRdb's table, not from the authors' own analysis. For this sample there are 550,000 to 650,000 distinct CDR3 sequences; under 30% appear just once. Of the sample, roughly 14% falls within the top ten clones.

Trimming removed 3 bases from V and 8 bases from J, leaving 14 bases between the germline ends. CDR1 SGHTA and CDR2 FQGTGA are derived from the germline V gene. Taken from cysteine to phenylalanine, the CDR3 has 14 residues. The retained sequence is limited to the CDR3, 42 bases, with the frame set at the first base. The full study reports these points: Because the CMV infection status of the donors was unknown, age-related changes in expanded clonotypes may potentially have been confounded. Observed TCR beta diversity per million T cells fell roughly linearly with age, and a significant reduction was already apparent by age approximately 41. Estimates of total diversity from one million sequenced T cells were regarded as lower bounds and underestimates. The long-lived group showed more naive CD4+ T cells, fewer expanded clones and increased TCR diversity than the aged group, suggesting age selection. Bulk unsorted PBMC profiling prevented conclusive comparison of naive and antigen-experienced compartments. A strong correlation was found between observed TCR beta diversity and the percentage of naive T cells measured by flow cytometry.

Donors were a few dozen systemically healthy Caucasian individuals from Russia aged roughly 6 to 90 years. Each donor gave approximately 9.3 milliliters of peripheral blood, collected into EDTA-treated Vacutainer tubes. Ficoll-Paque density-gradient centrifugation was used to isolate PBMCs, with at least 6 million per sample. Total RNA was extracted from PBMCs with Trizol reagent, with at least 6 micrograms obtained per sample. Naive CD45RAhigh/CD27high T cell percentages were measured by flow cytometry on a PBMC aliquot from every donor. In its sample, this clonotype was seen many times. The antigen it recognizes is unknown. The input lacks base qualities; no much larger clone sits a single base away.

This sequence was found in a woman of 80 years or more in good health. The sample comprised blood. The sequence is built from TRBV7-3 and TRBJ2-1, with the D call tentatively TRBD1 or TRBD2, each fitting 7 bases. CDR3 region: CASSLQGGVDEQFF. The DNA sequence is given as TGTGCCAGCAGCTTGCAGGGGGGGGTGGATGAGCAGTTCTTC.